This T cell receptor beta chain was recorded in a study of T cell responses to AZD1222 COVID-19 vaccine. Method: immunoSEQ multiplex PCR; TCRdb's copy keeps in-frame clones and lacks some. Here the sample spans about 97,000 clones, more than 85% being singletons. Germline V gene lookup returns CDR1 MNHEY and CDR2 SVGAGI. This CDR3 is built from 14 residues. V gave up 6 bases and J gave up 2 bases; unmatched junction bases: 6. The V call is TRBV6-5, the J call TRBJ1-1; 7 bases line up with TRBD1. This clonotype originated in an adult in good health. Sample: peripheral blood, taken on day 0 of AZD1222 vaccination. CDR3 amino acids: CASRRGQGNTEAFF. DNA for the CDR3: TGTGCCAGCAGAAGGGGGCAGGGAAACACTGAAGCTTTCTTT.